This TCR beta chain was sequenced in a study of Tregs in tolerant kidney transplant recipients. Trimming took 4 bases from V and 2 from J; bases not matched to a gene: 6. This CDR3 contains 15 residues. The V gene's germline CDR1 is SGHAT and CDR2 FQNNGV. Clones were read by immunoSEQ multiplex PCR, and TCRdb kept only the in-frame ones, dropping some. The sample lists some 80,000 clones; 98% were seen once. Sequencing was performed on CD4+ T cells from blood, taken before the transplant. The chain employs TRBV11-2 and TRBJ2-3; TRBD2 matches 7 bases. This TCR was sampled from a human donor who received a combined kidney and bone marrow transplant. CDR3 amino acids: CASSSLAGLTDTQYF. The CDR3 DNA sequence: TGTGCCAGCAGCTCCTTAGCGGGCCTCACAGATACGCAGTATTTT.